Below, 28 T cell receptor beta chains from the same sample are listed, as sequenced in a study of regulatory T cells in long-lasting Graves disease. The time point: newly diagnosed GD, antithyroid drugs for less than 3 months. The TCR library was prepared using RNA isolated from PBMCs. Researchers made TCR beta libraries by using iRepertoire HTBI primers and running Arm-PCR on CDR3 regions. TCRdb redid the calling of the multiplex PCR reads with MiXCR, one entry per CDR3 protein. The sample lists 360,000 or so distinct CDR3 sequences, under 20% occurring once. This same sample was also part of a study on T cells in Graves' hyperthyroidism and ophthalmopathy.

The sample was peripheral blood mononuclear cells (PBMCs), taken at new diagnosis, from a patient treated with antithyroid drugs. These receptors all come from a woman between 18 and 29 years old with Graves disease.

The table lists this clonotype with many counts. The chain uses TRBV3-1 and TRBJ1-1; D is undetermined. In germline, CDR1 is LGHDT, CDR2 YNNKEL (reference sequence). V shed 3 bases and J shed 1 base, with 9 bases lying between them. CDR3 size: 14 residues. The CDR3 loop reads CASSHSRANTEAFF. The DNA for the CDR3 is TGTGCCAGCAGCCACTCAAGGGCGAACACTGAAGCTTTCTTT. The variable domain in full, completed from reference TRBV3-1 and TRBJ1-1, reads DTAVSQTPKYLVTQMGNDKSIKCEQNLGHDTMYWYKQDSKKFLKIMFSYNNKELIINETVPNRFSPKSPDKAHLNLHINSLELGDSAVYFCASSHSRANTEAFFGQGTRLTVV.

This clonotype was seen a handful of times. The CDR3 is CASSQDFAITYNEQFF. The CDR3 DNA reads TGCGCCAGCAGCCAAGATTTCGCTATAACCTACAATGAGCAGTTCTTC. V usage is TRBV4-1 and J usage is TRBJ2-1; D is unclear. The CDR3 contains 16 residues. Per the germline V gene, CDR1 is MGHRA and CDR2 is YSYEKL. The ends were cut back, 0 bases at V and 2 bases at J, with 11 bases in the middle.

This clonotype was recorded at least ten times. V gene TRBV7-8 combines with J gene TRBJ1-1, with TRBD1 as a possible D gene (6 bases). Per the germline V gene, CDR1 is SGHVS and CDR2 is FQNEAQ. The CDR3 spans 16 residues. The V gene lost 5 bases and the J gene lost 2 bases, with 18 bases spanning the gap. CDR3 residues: CASSHGQTRLNTEAFF. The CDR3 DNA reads TGTGCCAGCAGCCACGGACAGACGCGGCTAAACACTGAAGCTTTCTTT.

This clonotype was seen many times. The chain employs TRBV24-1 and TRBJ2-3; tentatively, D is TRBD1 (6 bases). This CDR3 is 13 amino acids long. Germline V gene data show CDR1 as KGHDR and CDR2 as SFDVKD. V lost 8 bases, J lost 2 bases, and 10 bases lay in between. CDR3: CATTTGYTDTQYF. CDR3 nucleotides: TGTGCCACCACCACAGGGTACACAGATACGCAGTATTTT.

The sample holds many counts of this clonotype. The CDR3 DNA is TGTGCCAGCAGCCAAGATGGCTCGAGGAGCTATGGCTACACCTTC. Protein sequence: CASSQDGSRSYGYTF. The gene calls are TRBV3-1 and TRBJ1-2; no reliable D call. This CDR3 contains 15 residues. V lost 0 bases and J lost 4, with 12 bases in between. In germline, CDR1 is LGHDT, CDR2 YNNKEL (reference sequence).

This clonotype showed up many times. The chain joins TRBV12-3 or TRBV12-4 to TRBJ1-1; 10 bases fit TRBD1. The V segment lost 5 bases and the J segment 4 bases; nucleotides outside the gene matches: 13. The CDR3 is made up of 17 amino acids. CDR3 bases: TGTGCCAGCAGTCCCGCCGGGACAGGGGTAGGAATCACTGAAGCTTTCTTT. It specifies CASSPAGTGVGITEAFF.

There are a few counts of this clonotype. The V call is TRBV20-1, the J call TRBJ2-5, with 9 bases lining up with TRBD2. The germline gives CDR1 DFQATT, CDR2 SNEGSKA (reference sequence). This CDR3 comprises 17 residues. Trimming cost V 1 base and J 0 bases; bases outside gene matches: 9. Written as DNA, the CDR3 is TGCAGTGCTAGAGGGTTTACTAGCGGGCGATACCAAGAGACCCAGTACTTC. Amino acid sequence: CSARGFTSGRYQETQYF.

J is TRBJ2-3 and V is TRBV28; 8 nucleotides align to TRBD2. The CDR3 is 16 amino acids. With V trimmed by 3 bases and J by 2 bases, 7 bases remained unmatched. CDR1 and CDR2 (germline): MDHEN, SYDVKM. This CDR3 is CASSLASGLSTDTQYF. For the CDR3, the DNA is TGTGCCAGCAGTTTGGCTAGCGGGCTATCCACAGATACGCAGTATTTT. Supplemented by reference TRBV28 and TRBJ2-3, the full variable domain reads DVKVTQSSRYLVKRTGEKVFLECVQDMDHENMFWYRQDPGLGLRLIYFSYDVKMKEKGDIPEGYSVSREKKERFSLILESASTNQTSMYLCASSLASGLSTDTQYFGPGTRLTVL.

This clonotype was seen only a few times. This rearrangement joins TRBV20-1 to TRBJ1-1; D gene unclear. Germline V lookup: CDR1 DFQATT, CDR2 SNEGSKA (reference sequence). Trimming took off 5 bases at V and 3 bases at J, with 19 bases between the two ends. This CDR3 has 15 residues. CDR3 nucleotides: TGCAGTGCTTCCCGTGATTTGCCCGGACACACTGAAGCTTTCTTT. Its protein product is CSASRDLPGHTEAFF.

The CDR3 protein is CASSFGAPPPTGELFF. The CDR3, as DNA: TGTGCCAGCAGCTTTGGTGCACCGCCACCGACCGGGGAGCTGTTTTTT. The chain joins TRBV5-4 to TRBJ2-2, with no clear D. Germline CDR1 SGHNT, CDR2 YYREEE (reference sequence). Trimming removed 2 bases at V and 5 bases at J, with 16 bases between. The CDR3 loop spans 16 amino acids.

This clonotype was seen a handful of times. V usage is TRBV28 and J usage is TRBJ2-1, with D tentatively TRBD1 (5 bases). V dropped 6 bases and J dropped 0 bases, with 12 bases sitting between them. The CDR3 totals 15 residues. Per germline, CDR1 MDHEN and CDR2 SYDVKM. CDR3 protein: CASSSGALSYNEQFF. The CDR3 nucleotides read TGTGCCAGCAGCTCTGGGGCCCTCTCCTACAATGAGCAGTTCTTC.

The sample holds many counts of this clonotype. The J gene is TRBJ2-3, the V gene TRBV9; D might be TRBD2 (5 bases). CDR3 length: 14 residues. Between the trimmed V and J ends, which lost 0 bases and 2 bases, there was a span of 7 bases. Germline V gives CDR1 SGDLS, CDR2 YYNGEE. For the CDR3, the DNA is TGTGCCAGCAGCGTAGGCGGGCCCACAGATACGCAGTATTTT. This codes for CASSVGGPTDTQYF. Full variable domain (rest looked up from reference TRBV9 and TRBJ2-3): DSGVTQTPKHLITATGQRVTLRCSPRSGDLSVYWYQQSLDQGLQFLIQYYNGEERAKGNILERFSAQQFPDLHSELNLSSLELGDSALYFCASSVGGPTDTQYFGPGTRLTVL.

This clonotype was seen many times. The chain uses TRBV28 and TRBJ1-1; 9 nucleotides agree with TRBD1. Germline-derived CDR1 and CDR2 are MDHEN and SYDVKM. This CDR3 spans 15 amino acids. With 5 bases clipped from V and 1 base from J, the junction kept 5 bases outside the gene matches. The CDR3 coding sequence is TGTGCCAGCAGTGAACTGACAGGGGGGAACACTGAAGCTTTCTTT. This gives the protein CASSELTGGNTEAFF.

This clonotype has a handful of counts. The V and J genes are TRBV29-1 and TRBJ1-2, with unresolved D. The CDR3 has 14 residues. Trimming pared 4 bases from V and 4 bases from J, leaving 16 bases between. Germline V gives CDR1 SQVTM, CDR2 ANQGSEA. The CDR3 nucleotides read TGCAGCGTTGTCGTGTTGGAGGGATTCTATGGCTACACCTTC. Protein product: CSVVVLEGFYGYTF.

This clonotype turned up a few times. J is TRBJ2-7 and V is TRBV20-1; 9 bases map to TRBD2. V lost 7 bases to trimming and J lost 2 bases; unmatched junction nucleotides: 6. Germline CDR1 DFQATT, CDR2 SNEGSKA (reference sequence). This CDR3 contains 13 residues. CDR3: CSGQTSGPYEQYF. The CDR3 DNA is TGCAGTGGTCAGACTAGCGGCCCCTACGAGCAGTACTTC.

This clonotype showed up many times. CDR3 residues: CSARARDRVSNQPQHF. As DNA, the CDR3 is TGCAGTGCTAGAGCCCGGGACAGGGTAAGCAATCAGCCCCAGCATTTT. The J gene is TRBJ1-5, the V gene TRBV20-1; TRBD1 aligns across 9 bases. Germline CDR1 and CDR2: DFQATT and SNEGSKA (reference sequence). Trimming removed 1 base from V and 1 base from J; junction bases left unmatched: 5. The CDR3 has 16 residues.

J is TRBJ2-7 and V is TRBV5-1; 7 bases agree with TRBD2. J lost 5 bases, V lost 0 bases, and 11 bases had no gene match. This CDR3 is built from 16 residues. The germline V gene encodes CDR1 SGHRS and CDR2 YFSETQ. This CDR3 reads CASSLGTSRALDEQYF. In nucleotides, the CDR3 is TGCGCCAGCAGCTTGGGGACTAGTAGGGCCTTAGACGAGCAGTACTTC.

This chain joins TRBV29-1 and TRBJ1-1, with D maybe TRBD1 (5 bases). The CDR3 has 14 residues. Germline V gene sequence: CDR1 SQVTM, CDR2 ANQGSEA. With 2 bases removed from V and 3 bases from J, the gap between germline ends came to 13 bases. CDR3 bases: TGCAGCGTTGAATGGGCAGGGCGAGACACTGAAGCTTTCTTT. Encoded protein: CSVEWAGRDTEAFF.

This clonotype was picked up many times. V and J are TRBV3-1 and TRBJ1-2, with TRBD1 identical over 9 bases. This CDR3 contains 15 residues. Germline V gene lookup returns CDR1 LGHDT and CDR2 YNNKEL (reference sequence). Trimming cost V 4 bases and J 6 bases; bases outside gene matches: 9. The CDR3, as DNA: TGTGCCAGCAGCCCCCGGGACAGGGCGATAGATGGCTACACCTTC. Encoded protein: CASSPRDRAIDGYTF.

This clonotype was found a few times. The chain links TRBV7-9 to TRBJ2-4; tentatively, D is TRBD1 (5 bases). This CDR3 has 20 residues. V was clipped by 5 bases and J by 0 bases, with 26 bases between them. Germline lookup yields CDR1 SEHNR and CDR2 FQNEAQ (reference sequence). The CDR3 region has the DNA TGTGCCAGCAGCAACGAAACCAGGGCAAGTTTAATCCTAGCCAAAAACATTCAGTACTTC. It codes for CASSNETRASLILAKNIQYF.

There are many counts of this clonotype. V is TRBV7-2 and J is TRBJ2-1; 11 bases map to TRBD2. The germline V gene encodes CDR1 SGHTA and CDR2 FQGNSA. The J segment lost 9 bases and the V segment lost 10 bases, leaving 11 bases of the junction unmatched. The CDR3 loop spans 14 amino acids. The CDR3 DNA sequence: TGTGCCACGACGGGACTAGCGGAGGGGAGTGAGCAGTTCTTC. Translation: CATTGLAEGSEQFF.

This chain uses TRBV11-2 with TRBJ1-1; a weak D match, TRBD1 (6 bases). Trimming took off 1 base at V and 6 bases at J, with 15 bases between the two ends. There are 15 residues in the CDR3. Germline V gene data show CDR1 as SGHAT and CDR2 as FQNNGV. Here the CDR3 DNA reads TGTGCCAGCAGCTTAGTACAGGGTGAGGGGGCTGAAGCTTTCTTT. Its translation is CASSLVQGEGAEAFF.

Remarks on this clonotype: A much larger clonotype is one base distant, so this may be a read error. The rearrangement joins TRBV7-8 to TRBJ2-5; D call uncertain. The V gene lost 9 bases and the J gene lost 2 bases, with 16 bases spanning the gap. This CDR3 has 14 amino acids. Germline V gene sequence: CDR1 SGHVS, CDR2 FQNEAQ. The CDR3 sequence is CARGPAPYQETQYF. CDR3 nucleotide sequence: TGTGCCAGAGGGCCGGCGCCATATCAAGAGACCCAGTACTTC.

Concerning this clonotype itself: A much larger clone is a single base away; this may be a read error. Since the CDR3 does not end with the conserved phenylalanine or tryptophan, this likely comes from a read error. CDR3 in DNA: TGTGCCAGCAGTTTAGAGGGTATGGTGGATTCACCCCTCCACCTT. Translation gives CASSLEGMVDSPLHL. This sequence joins TRBV12-3 or TRBV12-4 and TRBJ1-6; D is unclear. V was shortened by 1 base and J by 8 bases, with 12 bases between the two germline ends. The CDR3 spans 15 residues.

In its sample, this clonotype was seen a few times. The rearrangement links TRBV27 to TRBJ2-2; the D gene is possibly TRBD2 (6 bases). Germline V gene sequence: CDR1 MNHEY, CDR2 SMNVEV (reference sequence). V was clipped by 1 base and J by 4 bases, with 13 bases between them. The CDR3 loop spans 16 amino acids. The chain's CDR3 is CASSLLGGVPTGELFF. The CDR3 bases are TGTGCCAGCAGTTTATTGGGCGGGGTTCCCACCGGGGAGCTGTTTTTT.

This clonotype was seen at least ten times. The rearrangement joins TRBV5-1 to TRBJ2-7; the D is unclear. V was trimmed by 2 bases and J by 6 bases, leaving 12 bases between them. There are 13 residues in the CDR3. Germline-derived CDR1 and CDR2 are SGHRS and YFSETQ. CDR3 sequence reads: CASSFIILGEQYF. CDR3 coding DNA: TGCGCCAGCAGCTTCATAATTCTGGGCGAGCAGTACTTC.

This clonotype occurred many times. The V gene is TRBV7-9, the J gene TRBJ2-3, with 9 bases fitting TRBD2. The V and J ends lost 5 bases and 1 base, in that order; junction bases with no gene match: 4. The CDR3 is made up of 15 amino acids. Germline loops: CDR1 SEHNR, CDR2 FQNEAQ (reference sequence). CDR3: CASSRGLAGTDTQYF. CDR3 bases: TGTGCCAGCAGCAGGGGACTAGCTGGCACAGATACGCAGTATTTT.

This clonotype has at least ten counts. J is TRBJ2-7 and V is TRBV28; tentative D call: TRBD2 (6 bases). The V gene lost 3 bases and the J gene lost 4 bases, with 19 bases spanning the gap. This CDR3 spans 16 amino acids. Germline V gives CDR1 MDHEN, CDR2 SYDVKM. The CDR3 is CASSLGLRDLGYEQYF. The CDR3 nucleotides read TGTGCCAGCAGTTTGGGGTTGCGGGATCTGGGTTACGAGCAGTACTTC.